Presented here are 15 T cell receptor beta chains from one specimen sequenced in a study of blood T cell repertoires in COVID-19. The data were produced by immunoSEQ multiplex PCR, yet TCRdb's version contains in-frame clones alone and is incomplete. The table lists approximately 150,000 clones, around nine tenths of them singletons, with around 2% in the top ten. Specimen: peripheral blood. The receptors originated from a man aged 45-65 years who had recovered from COVID-19.

This clone has a handful of counts. CDR3 nucleotide sequence: TGTGCCAGCAGTTTAGGTACCCCCTTTGGAGGCTATGGCTACACCTTC. The encoded protein is CASSLGTPFGGYGYTF. The gene calls are TRBV28 and TRBJ1-2; D is ambiguous. Germline CDR1 reads MDHEN; CDR2 reads SYDVKM. V was clipped by 2 bases and J by 4 bases, with 17 bases between them. This CDR3 contains 16 residues.

V and J are TRBV5-4 and TRBJ1-2; D not certain. Trimming took 0 bases from V and 4 from J, leaving 4 bases between them. The CDR3 spans 12 residues. From germline, CDR1 is SGHNT and CDR2 YYREEE (reference sequence). The CDR3 sequence: CASSLDGYGYTF. The DNA of the CDR3 is TGTGCCAGCAGCTTGGACGGCTATGGCTACACCTTC.

The chain is built from TRBV6-5 and TRBJ2-5; the D gene is possibly TRBD1 (5 bases). This CDR3 has 14 amino acids. V lost 5 bases to trimming and J lost 1 base, with 11 bases between them. Germline V gene lookup returns CDR1 MNHEY and CDR2 SVGAGI. CDR3 loop: CASSRDSFQETQYF. In DNA form, the CDR3 reads TGTGCCAGCAGTCGAGACAGTTTCCAAGAGACCCAGTACTTC.

In this sample, this clone turned up once. The gene calls are TRBV27 and TRBJ2-7; 9 nucleotides agree with TRBD1. CDR1 and CDR2 (germline): MNHEY, SMNVEV (reference sequence). With 7 bases clipped from V and 5 bases from J, the junction kept 6 bases outside the gene matches. The CDR3 length is 13 residues. The CDR3 DNA reads as TGTGCCAGCAAGGGACAGGGAACCCACGAGCAGTACTTC. Amino acids: CASKGQGTHEQYF.

This chain uses TRBV2 with TRBJ2-7; TRBD2 might be the D (6 bases). The V gene's germline CDR1 is SNHLY and CDR2 FYNNEI. The CDR3 sequence is 13 residues long. The V end lost 3 bases, the J end lost 3 bases, and 9 bases lay between the germline ends. The CDR3 region is CASSEVAVYEQYF. The CDR3 bases are TGTGCCAGCAGTGAGGTAGCGGTCTACGAGCAGTACTTC.

V and J are TRBV11-2 and TRBJ2-1; weak D call: TRBD1 (6 bases). Trimming removed 5 bases from V and 7 bases from J, with 18 bases in between. There are 15 residues in the CDR3. CDR1 is SGHAT, CDR2 FQNNGV, per germline. CDR3 sequence: CASSRPGAQGNEQFF. Here the CDR3 DNA reads TGTGCCAGCAGCCGTCCCGGGGCCCAGGGGAATGAGCAGTTCTTC.

The chain links TRBV6-5 to TRBJ1-5, with TRBD1 matching over 11 bases. The CDR3 is 14 residues long. V was pared by 6 bases and J by 6 bases, with 4 bases of the junction left unmatched. Germline CDR1 reads MNHEY; CDR2 reads SVGAGI. Here the CDR3 reads CASRRGTGGQPQHF. In DNA, the CDR3 is TGTGCCAGCAGGCGGGGGACAGGGGGTCAGCCCCAGCATTTT.

The chain carries TRBV19 and TRBJ1-6; 9 positions match TRBD1. The CDR3 has 15 amino acids. Germline V gives CDR1 LNHDA, CDR2 SQIVND (reference sequence). Unmatched junction bases numbered 7, after V lost 8 bases and J lost 5 bases. Here the CDR3 reads CASRRDRADNSPLHF. The CDR3 DNA follows: TGTGCCAGTCGAAGGGACAGGGCCGATAATTCACCCCTCCACTTT.

The chain employs TRBV29-1 and TRBJ1-5, with 7 bases fitting TRBD1. The CDR3 is made up of 14 amino acids. J was trimmed by 3 bases and V by 5 bases; bases with no gene match: 7. Germline CDR1 reads SQVTM; CDR2 reads ANQGSEA. The CDR3 nucleotides read TGCAGCGTTTTAGACAGGGAGGCCAATCAGCCCCAGCATTTT. It encodes CSVLDREANQPQHF.

This chain uses TRBV10-3 with TRBJ1-4; D is ambiguous. CDR3 length: 14 residues. V lost 2 bases and J 10 bases, leaving 14 bases between the germline ends. Germline CDR1 reads ENHRY; CDR2 reads SYGVKD. Here the CDR3 reads CAISEPPGLGKLFF. As DNA, the CDR3 is TGTGCCATCAGTGAGCCTCCAGGTCTTGGAAAACTGTTTTTT.

This clone was found a few times. The chain couples TRBV27 to TRBJ2-2; D possibly corresponds to TRBD1 (6 bases). Germline loops: CDR1 MNHEY, CDR2 SMNVEV (reference sequence). V shed 4 bases and J shed 4 bases, with 10 bases lying between them. The length of the CDR3 is 14 residues. The CDR3 sequence: CASSSLQGTGELFF. The CDR3 bases are TGTGCCAGCAGTTCCCTACAGGGCACCGGGGAGCTGTTTTTT.

V and J are TRBV30 and TRBJ1-4, with D maybe TRBD1 (5 bases). The CDR3 consists of 15 residues. Trimming removed 3 bases at V and 8 bases at J, with 19 bases between. Germline V gene data show CDR1 as GTSNPN and CDR2 as SVGIG (reference sequence). For the CDR3, the DNA is TGTGCCTGGAGGGGGGTGAGGGACTCGAGAGAAAAACTGTTTTTT. Translation gives CAWRGVRDSREKLFF.

The chain combines TRBV5-6 with TRBJ2-7; no clear D. Trimming pared 1 base from V and 2 bases from J, leaving 7 bases between. Germline CDR1 SGHDT, CDR2 YYEEEE. The CDR3 runs 13 residues. CDR3 residues: CASSLQDPYEQYF. The CDR3 region has the DNA TGTGCCAGCAGCTTGCAGGATCCCTACGAGCAGTACTTC.

This chain uses TRBV6-1 with TRBJ2-3; TRBD2 matches 11 bases. Per the germline V gene, CDR1 is MNHNS and CDR2 is SASEGT. The CDR3 consists of 19 residues. Unmatched junction bases numbered 12, after V lost 4 bases and J lost 0 bases. This CDR3 is CASSAARVVAGGSTDTQYF. CDR3 sequence (DNA): TGTGCCAGCAGTGCCGCCAGGGTAGTAGCGGGGGGGAGCACAGATACGCAGTATTTT.

The J gene is TRBJ2-7, the V gene TRBV14, with D possibly matching TRBD2 (5 bases). V was pared by 5 bases and J by 12 bases, with 20 bases between. The CDR3 covers 13 residues. CDR1 is SGHDN, CDR2 FVKESK, per germline. In DNA form, the CDR3 reads TGTGCCAGCAGCAAGAATTGGCCCGGGAAAACGTACTTC. Protein: CASSKNWPGKTYF. Full variable domain (outside the CDR3, taken from reference TRBV14 and TRBJ2-7): EAGVTQFPSHSVIEKGQTVTLRCDPISGHDNLYWYRRVMGKEIKFLLHFVKESKQDESGMPNNRFLAERTGGTYSTLKVQPAELEDSGVYFCASSKNWPGKTYFGPGTRLTVT.